Following are 21 T cell receptor beta chains from one sample sequenced in a study of T cells in localized non-small cell lung cancer. The method was immunoSEQ multiplex PCR; TCRdb's version includes in-frame clones alone and lacks a portion of them. The repertoire consists of over 30,000 clones, with around four fifths occurring once and the leading ten covering 35% to 40%. The sample consisted of peripheral blood, taken before any cancer treatment. The receptors come from a male donor at least 60 years old with stage II squamous cell lung carcinoma.

DNA of the CDR3: TGCGCCAGCAGTTCCCCCGGGACTCCGATCCCAGATACGCAGTATTTT. It encodes CASSSPGTPIPDTQYF. The gene calls are TRBV10-2 and TRBJ2-3; D might be TRBD2 (6 bases). Between the trimmed V and J ends, which lost 5 bases and 4 bases, there was a span of 19 bases. Germline V lookup: CDR1 WSHSY, CDR2 SAAADI. The CDR3 contains 16 residues.

The chain recombines TRBV9 with TRBJ2-3, with 9 bases fitting TRBD1. The CDR3 is 15 residues long. V dropped 3 bases and J dropped 4; count of bases not matched to a gene: 6. CDR1 and CDR2 (germline): SGDLS, YYNGEE. DNA for the CDR3: TGTGCCAGCAGCGCCAGACAGGGGGTGGCAGATACGCAGTATTTT. This encodes CASSARQGVADTQYF. The entire variable domain, with the rest obtained from reference TRBV9 and TRBJ2-3, is as follows: DSGVTQTPKHLITATGQRVTLRCSPRSGDLSVYWYQQSLDQGLQFLIQYYNGEERAKGNILERFSAQQFPDLHSELNLSSLELGDSALYFCASSARQGVADTQYFGPGTRLTVL.

V usage is TRBV7-8 and J usage is TRBJ1-1; possibly TRBD1 for D (5 bases). Trimming pared 3 bases from V and 6 bases from J, leaving 20 bases between. Germline CDR1 reads SGHVS; CDR2 reads FQNEAQ. There are 16 residues in the CDR3. The DNA of the CDR3 is TGTGCCAGCAGCTTCATCCAGGGATTTAGTGGGGCTGAAGCTTTCTTT. Amino acids: CASSFIQGFSGAEAFF.

The chain links TRBV2 to TRBJ2-1, with D possibly being TRBD2 (6 bases). CDR1 is SNHLY and CDR2 is FYNNEI in the germline V gene. The V end lost 7 bases, the J end lost 7 bases, and 20 bases lay between the germline ends. This CDR3 is built from 15 residues. This CDR3 is CASTRASGGQNEQFF. CDR3 nucleotides: TGTGCCAGCACTAGGGCAAGCGGAGGGCAGAATGAGCAGTTCTTC.

The chain links TRBV7-6 to TRBJ1-1; maybe TRBD1 (6 bases). The V gene's germline CDR1 is SGHVS and CDR2 FNYEAQ. CDR3 length: 16 amino acids. The V gene lost 3 bases and the J gene lost 5 bases, with 19 bases spanning the gap. In nucleotides, the CDR3 is TGTGCCAGCAGCTTGGTATTAGGGGGGGGGAGTACTGAAGCTTTCTTT. It is translated as CASSLVLGGGSTEAFF.

In its sample, this clone was seen a few times. The genes are TRBV2 and TRBJ2-3; no firm D call. Germline V gene data show CDR1 as SNHLY and CDR2 as FYNNEI. V lost 8 bases and J lost 5, with 11 bases in between. The CDR3 contains 12 residues. CDR3 residues: CASGPSRDTQYF. The DNA for the CDR3 is TGTGCCAGCGGACCCTCTCGAGATACGCAGTATTTT.

The genes are TRBV19 and TRBJ2-1; D possibly uses TRBD1 or TRBD2 (5 bases each). Per the germline V gene, CDR1 is LNHDA and CDR2 is SQIVND (reference sequence). Trimming cost V 7 bases and J 8 bases, with 18 bases left between them. The CDR3 is 14 residues long. The CDR3 DNA reads TGTGCCAGTAATCCGGGACGGAGATCGGATGAGCAGTTCTTC. Encoded protein: CASNPGRRSDEQFF. Supplemented by reference TRBV19 and TRBJ2-1, the full variable domain reads DGGITQSPKYLFRKEGQNVTLSCEQNLNHDAMYWYRQDPGQGLRLIYYSQIVNDFQKGDIAEGYSVSREKKESFPLTVTSAQKNPTAFYLCASNPGRRSDEQFFGPGTRLTVL.

The chain recombines TRBV20-1 with TRBJ1-1; the D is unclear. Germline CDR1 DFQATT, CDR2 SNEGSKA (reference sequence). The V end lost 4 bases, the J end lost 1 base, and 4 bases lay between the germline ends. There are 11 residues in the CDR3. The DNA of the CDR3 is TGCAGTGCTAAGGAGAACACTGAAGCTTTCTTT. This gives the protein CSAKENTEAFF.

Here the CDR3 DNA reads TGTGCCAGCAACCTCCGGGCCGCTGAGCAGTTCTTC. This gives the protein CASNLRAAEQFF. The J gene is TRBJ2-1, the V gene TRBV2; D is unresolved. Germline V CDR1 and CDR2: SNHLY, FYNNEI. The CDR3 is 12 residues long. V was trimmed by 7 bases and J by 9 bases, leaving 13 bases between them.

This clone was seen many times. This chain joins TRBV11-3 and TRBJ2-2, with D tentatively TRBD2 (6 bases). The germline CDR1 and CDR2 sequences are SGHNT and YENEEA. Trimming took off 2 bases at V and 7 bases at J, with 14 bases between the two ends. This CDR3 has 15 residues. The DNA of the CDR3 is TGTGCCAGCAGCTTAACCGGGAGTCGAGGCGGGGAGCTGTTTTTT. It is translated as CASSLTGSRGGELFF.

The rearrangement links TRBV4-1 to TRBJ2-7, with TRBD1 matching over 9 bases. From germline, CDR1 is MGHRA and CDR2 YSYEKL. The CDR3 is 15 amino acids. V lost 3 bases and J lost 3; bases outside the gene matches: 6. The CDR3 coding sequence is TGCGCCAGCAGCCACCCGGGACAGGGACGCTACGAGCAGTACTTC. Translating it yields CASSHPGQGRYEQYF.

The chain uses TRBV5-1 and TRBJ1-3; D is uncertain. Trimming cost V 2 bases and J 4 bases, with 13 bases left between them. CDR1 and CDR2 (germline): SGHRS, YFSETQ. This CDR3 region has 15 residues. The CDR3 DNA reads TGCGCCAGCAGCTTAATGGATTTGTCCGGAAACACCATATATTTT. This encodes CASSLMDLSGNTIYF.

Concerning this clone itself: One end of the junction fails to match germline, which may point to a read error. The gene calls are TRBV18 and TRBJ1-5; D remains unclear. The length of the CDR3 is 16 residues. Germline loops: CDR1 KGHSH, CDR2 LQKENI. The DNA for the CDR3 is TGTGCCAGCTCACCGTCGGCGGCCTATAGCAATCAACCCCAGCATTTT. It translates to CASSPSAAYSNQPQHF.

This clone was seen a single time. This chain uses TRBV7-6 with TRBJ1-1; possible D gene TRBD1, 6 bases. CDR3 length: 14 amino acids. The V gene's germline CDR1 is SGHVS and CDR2 FNYEAQ. V dropped 5 bases and J dropped 4 bases, with 14 bases sitting between them. As DNA, the CDR3 is TGTGCCAGCAGCCACCGGGAGGGGGGCACTGAAGCTTTCTTT. It yields the protein CASSHREGGTEAFF. The full variable domain, rest sourced from reference TRBV7-6 and TRBJ1-1, is GAGVSQSPRYKVTKRGQDVALRCDPISGHVSLYWYRQALGQGPEFLTYFNYEAQQDKSGLPNDRFSAERPEGSISTLTIQRTEQRDSAMYRCASSHREGGTEAFFGQGTRLTVV.

The chain is built from TRBV9 and TRBJ2-3; D might be TRBD2 (6 bases). Per the germline V gene, CDR1 is SGDLS and CDR2 is YYNGEE. Trimming stripped 5 bases from V and 1 base from J, with 14 bases between. This CDR3 comprises 15 residues. CDR3 DNA sequence: TGTGCCAGCAGGGGGCGGAGGGGAGGCACAGATACGCAGTATTTT. Its protein product is CASRGRRGGTDTQYF.

The rearrangement uses TRBV4-2 and TRBJ2-7; 12 positions agree with TRBD1. The V gene's germline CDR1 is LGHNA and CDR2 YNFKEQ. V lost 4 bases to trimming and J lost 3 bases; unmatched junction nucleotides: 4. This CDR3 spans 15 amino acids. Here the CDR3 DNA reads TGTGCCAGCAGCCGAGGGACAGGGGGCTTCTACGAGCAGTACTTC. It encodes CASSRGTGGFYEQYF.

There are a few counts of this clone. CDR3 loop: CASSIVPRGSPLHF. CDR3 DNA: TGTGCCAGTAGTATAGTACCACGGGGGTCACCCCTCCACTTT. This chain connects TRBV19 to TRBJ1-6; D is possibly TRBD1 (5 bases). V dropped 1 base and J dropped 10 bases, with 11 bases sitting between them. This CDR3 has 14 amino acids. The germline V gene encodes CDR1 LNHDA and CDR2 SQIVND (reference sequence).

The V gene is TRBV7-6, the J gene TRBJ1-3; no reliable D call. Germline V CDR1 and CDR2: SGHVS, FNYEAQ. The CDR3 is made up of 16 amino acids. The ends were cut back, 0 bases at V and 0 bases at J, with 9 bases in the middle. DNA of the CDR3: TGTGCCAGCAGCTTAGCCTCTCCGTCCTCTGGAAACACCATATATTTT. Translation: CASSLASPSSGNTIYF.

The chain recombines TRBV19 with TRBJ1-5; D is uncertain. Germline CDR1 and CDR2: LNHDA and SQIVND (reference sequence). The ends were cut back, 3 bases at V and 6 bases at J, with 18 bases in the middle. The CDR3 is 16 residues long. CDR3: CASSIEPLTVVQPQHF. For the CDR3, the DNA is TGTGCCAGTAGTATCGAGCCCCTAACCGTTGTTCAGCCCCAGCATTTT. Drawing the rest from reference TRBV19 and TRBJ1-5, the complete variable domain is DGGITQSPKYLFRKEGQNVTLSCEQNLNHDAMYWYRQDPGQGLRLIYYSQIVNDFQKGDIAEGYSVSREKKESFPLTVTSAQKNPTAFYLCASSIEPLTVVQPQHFGDGTRLSIL.

This chain links TRBV6-5 with TRBJ1-1; D gene ambiguous. V lost 6 bases, J lost 1 base, and 9 bases lay in between. CDR1 is MNHEY, CDR2 SVGAGI, per germline. This CDR3 comprises 13 residues. The CDR3 region has the DNA TGTGCCAGCAGGTATCAGGAGAACACTGAAGCTTTCTTT. Its translation: CASRYQENTEAFF.

The chain uses TRBV7-9 and TRBJ1-1; 7 nucleotides line up with TRBD1. The V gene end was trimmed by 3 bases and the J gene end by 1 base; junction bases not matched to a gene: 2. The CDR3 spans 14 residues. CDR1 is SEHNR and CDR2 is FQNEAQ in the germline V gene (reference sequence). The CDR3 DNA reads as TGTGCCAGCAGCTTCGGACAGGCGAACACTGAAGCTTTCTTT. Translating it yields CASSFGQANTEAFF.